The sequence of this T cell receptor (beta chain) was determined in a study of T cell repertoires in cytomegalovirus infection. Study as a whole: CMV infection and matching HLA type were both indicated by public TCR beta signatures.

TCRdb reprocessed the reads with MiXCR, giving one entry per CDR3 protein. The table includes roughly 200,000 distinct CDR3 sequences, about a tenth detected once. This clonotype was seen at least ten times. Trimming took 3 bases from V and 5 from J; bases not matched to a gene: 4. The CDR3 sequence is 14 residues long. CDR1 SGHTA and CDR2 FQGNSA come from the germline V gene. The sequence was obtained from a human donor in good health (CMV status not recorded). Some clones in this sample may be carry-over from other donors' samples. Sequences were obtained from PBMCs. The chain links TRBV7-2 to TRBJ1-5, with 7 bases fitting TRBD1. CDR3 loop: CASSFRDSHQPQHF. CDR3 DNA sequence: TGTGCCAGCAGCTTCCGGGACAGTCATCAGCCCCAGCATTTT.